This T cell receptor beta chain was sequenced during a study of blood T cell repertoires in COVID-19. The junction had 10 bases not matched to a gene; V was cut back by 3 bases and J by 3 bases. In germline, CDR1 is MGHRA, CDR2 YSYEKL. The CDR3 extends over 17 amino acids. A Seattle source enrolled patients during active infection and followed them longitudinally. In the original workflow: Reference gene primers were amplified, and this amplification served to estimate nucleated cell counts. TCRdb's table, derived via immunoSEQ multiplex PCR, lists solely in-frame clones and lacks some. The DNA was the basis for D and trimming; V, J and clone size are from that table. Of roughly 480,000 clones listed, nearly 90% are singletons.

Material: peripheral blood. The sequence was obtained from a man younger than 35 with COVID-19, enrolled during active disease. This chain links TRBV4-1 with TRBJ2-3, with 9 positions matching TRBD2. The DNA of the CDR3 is TGCGCCAGCAGCCAGCTAGTACTAGCGGGTAGGACAGATACGCAGTATTTT. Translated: CASSQLVLAGRTDTQYF.